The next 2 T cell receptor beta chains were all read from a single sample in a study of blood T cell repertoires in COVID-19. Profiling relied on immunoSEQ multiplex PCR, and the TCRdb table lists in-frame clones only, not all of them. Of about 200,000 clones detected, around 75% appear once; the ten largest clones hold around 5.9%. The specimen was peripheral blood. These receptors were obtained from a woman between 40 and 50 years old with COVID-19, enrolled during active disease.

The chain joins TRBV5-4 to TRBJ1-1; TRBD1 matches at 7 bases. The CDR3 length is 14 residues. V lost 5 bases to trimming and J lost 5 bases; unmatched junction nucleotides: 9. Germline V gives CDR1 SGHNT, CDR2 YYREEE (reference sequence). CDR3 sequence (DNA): TGTGCCAGCAGATTCGATACAGGGGCAACTGAAGCTTTCTTT. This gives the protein CASRFDTGATEAFF.

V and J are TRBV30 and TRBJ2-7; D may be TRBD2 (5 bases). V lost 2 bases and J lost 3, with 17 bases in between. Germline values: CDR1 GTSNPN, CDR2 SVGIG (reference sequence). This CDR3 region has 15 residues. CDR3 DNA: TGTGCCTGGAGTCGAGGGTTCACCAGAGTCTACGAGCAGTACTTC. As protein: CAWSRGFTRVYEQYF.